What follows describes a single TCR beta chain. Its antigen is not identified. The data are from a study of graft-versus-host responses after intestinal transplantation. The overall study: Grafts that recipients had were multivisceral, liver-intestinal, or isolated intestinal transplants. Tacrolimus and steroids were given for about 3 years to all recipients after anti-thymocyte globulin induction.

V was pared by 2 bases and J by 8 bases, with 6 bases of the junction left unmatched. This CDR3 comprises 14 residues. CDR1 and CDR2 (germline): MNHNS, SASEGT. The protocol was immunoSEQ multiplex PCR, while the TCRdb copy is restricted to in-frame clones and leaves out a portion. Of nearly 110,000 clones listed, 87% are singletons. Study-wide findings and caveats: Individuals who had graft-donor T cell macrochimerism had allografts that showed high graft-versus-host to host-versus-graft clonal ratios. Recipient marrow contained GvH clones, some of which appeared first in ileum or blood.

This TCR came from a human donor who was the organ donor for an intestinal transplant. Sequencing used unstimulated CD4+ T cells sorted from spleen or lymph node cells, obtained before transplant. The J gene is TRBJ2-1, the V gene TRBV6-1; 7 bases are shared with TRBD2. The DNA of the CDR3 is TGTGCCAGCAGTGAACGCGGGAGTTTCGATGAGCAGTTCTTC. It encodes CASSERGSFDEQFF.